The entry that follows covers one TCR beta chain sequence. Use of 60 Vbeta and 13 Jbeta primers characterized the PCR. Sequenced by immunoSEQ multiplex PCR; TCRdb stores in-frame clones only, minus some. The sample includes about 120,000 clones, roughly 80% of them seen just once. This specimen belongs to a study of cytomegalovirus exposure and HLA in healthy donors. V was pared by 0 bases and J by 0 bases, with 6 bases between. CDR1 and CDR2 from the germline V gene are LGHNA and YSLEER. CDR3 size: 15 residues. The receptor's source is a man aged 25-45 years in good health and CMV-seronegative. Input material: PBMCs. The rearrangement links TRBV4-3 to TRBJ1-5; weak D call: TRBD1 (5 bases). The CDR3 spells CASSQDRDSNQPQHF. CDR3 nucleotide sequence: TGCGCCAGCAGCCAAGACAGGGATAGCAATCAGCCCCAGCATTTT.